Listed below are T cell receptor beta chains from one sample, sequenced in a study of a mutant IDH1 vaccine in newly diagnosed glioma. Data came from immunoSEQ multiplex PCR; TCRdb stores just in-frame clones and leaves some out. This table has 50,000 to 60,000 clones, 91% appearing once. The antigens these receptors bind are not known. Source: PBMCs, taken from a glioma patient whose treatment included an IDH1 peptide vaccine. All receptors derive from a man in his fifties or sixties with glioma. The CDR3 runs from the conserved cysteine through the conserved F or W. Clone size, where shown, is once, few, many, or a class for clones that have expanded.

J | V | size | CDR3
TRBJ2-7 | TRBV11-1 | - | CASSLGTQLTYEQYF
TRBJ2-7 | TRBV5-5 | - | CASSPLRDRGYEQYF
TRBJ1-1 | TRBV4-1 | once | CASSRRDRNGETEAFF
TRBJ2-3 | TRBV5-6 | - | CASSFGLGRGRGTDTQYF
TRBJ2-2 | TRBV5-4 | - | CASSRSGTENTGELFF
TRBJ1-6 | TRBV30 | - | CAHEVQGFNSPLHF
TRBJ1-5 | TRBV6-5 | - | CATQLRQGANQPQHF
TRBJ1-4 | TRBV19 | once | CASSPTGRTNEKLFF
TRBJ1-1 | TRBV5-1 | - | CASRTGSTEAFF
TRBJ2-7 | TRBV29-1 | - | CSVLGGDVGEQYF
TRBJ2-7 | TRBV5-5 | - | CASSLTVGVRYEQYF
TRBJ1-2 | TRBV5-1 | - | CASSLGQGESYGYTF
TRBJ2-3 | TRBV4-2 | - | CASSYPGQGYDTQYF
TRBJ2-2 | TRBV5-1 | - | CASSLVPGDSTSTGELFF
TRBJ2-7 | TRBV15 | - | CATSRGRTSSREQYF
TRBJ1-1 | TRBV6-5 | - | CASGGGPEAFF
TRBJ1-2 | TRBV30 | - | CAWAPGGSFYGYTF
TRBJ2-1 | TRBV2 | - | CASSGGGSYNEQFF
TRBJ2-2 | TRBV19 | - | CASSKWFPSGRSYTGELFF
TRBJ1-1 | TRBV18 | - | CASSPVGVARNEAFF
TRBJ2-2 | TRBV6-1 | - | CASRTAGGLGELFF
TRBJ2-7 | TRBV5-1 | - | CASSYKWGQTTYEQYF
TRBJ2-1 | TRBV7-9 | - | CASSLGGRVSYNEQFF
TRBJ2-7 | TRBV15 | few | CATSLDYRENYEQYF
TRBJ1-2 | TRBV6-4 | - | CASSDTGNKDYGYTF
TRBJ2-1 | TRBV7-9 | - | CASSGLAGVRINEQFF
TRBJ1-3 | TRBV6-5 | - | CANSGIVQGGNTIYF
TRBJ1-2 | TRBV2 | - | CASSERGGSRGYTF
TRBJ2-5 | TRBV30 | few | CAWSVNKGARTQYF
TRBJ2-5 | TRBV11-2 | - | CASSPDGRFGTGQETQYF
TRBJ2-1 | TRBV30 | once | CAWSPLGDLTYNEQFF
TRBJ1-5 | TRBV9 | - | CASSVGWGPNQPQHF
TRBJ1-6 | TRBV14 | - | CASSLTTESPLHF
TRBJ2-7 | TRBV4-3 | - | CASSQDPGPYEQYF
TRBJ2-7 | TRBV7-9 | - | CASSFYGVGFDEQYF
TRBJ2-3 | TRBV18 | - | CASSPQTGGKDTQYF
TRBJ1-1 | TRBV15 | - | CATSPYRGNTEAFF
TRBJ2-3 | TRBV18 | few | CASSPGPLAGATTDTQYF
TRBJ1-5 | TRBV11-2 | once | CASSQGARSNQPQHF
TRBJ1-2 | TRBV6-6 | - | CASRHQTGRGYGYTF
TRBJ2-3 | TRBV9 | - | CASSVLMTDTQYF
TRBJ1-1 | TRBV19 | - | CASSMGTEAFF
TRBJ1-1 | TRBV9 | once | CASSVVQGREAEAFF
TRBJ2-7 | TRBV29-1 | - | CSVALGPYEQYF